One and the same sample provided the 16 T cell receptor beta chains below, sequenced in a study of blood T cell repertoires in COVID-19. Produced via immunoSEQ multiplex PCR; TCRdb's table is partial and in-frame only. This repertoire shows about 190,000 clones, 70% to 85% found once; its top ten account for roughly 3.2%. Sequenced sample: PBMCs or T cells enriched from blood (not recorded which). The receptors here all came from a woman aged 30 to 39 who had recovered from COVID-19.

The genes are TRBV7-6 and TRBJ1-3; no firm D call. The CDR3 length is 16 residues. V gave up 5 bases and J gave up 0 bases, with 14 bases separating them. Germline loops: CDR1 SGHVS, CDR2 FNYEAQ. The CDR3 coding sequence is TGTGCCAGCAGCCCAACTTCCGTATTCTCTGGAAACACCATATATTTT. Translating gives CASSPTSVFSGNTIYF.

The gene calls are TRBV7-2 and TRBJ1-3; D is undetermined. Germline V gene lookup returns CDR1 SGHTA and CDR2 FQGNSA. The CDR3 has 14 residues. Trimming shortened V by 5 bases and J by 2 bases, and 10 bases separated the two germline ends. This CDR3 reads CASSRRGTGNTIYF. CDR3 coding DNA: TGTGCCAGCAGCAGAAGAGGAACTGGAAACACCATATATTTT.

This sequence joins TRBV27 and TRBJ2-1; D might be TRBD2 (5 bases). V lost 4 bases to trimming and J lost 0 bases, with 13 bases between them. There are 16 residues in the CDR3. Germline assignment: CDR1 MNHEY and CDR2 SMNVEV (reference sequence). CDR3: CASSSLYGNSYNEQFF. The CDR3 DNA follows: TGTGCCAGCAGTTCTCTCTACGGGAACTCCTACAATGAGCAGTTCTTC.

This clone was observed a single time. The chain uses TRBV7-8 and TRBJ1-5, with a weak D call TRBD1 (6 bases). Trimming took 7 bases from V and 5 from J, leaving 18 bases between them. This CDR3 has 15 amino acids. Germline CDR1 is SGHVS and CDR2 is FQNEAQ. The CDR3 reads CASTPGRPGDQPQHF. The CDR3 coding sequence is TGTGCCAGCACCCCCGGCAGGCCAGGGGATCAGCCCCAGCATTTT.

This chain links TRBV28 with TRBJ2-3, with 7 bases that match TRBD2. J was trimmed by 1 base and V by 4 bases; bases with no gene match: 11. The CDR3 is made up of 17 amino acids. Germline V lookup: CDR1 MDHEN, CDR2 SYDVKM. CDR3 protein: CASSSIPGGTRTDTQYF. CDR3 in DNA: TGTGCCAGCAGTTCCATACCCGGGGGGACTCGCACAGATACGCAGTATTTT. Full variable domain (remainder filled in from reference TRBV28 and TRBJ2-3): DVKVTQSSRYLVKRTGEKVFLECVQDMDHENMFWYRQDPGLGLRLIYFSYDVKMKEKGDIPEGYSVSREKKERFSLILESASTNQTSMYLCASSSIPGGTRTDTQYFGPGTRLTVL.

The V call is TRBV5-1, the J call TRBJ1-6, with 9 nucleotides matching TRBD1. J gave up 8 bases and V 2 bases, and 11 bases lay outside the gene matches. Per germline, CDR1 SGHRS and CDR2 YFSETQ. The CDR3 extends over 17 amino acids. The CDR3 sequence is CASSFTLSGQGDSPLHF. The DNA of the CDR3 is TGCGCCAGCAGCTTCACTTTATCGGGACAGGGTGATTCACCCCTCCACTTT.

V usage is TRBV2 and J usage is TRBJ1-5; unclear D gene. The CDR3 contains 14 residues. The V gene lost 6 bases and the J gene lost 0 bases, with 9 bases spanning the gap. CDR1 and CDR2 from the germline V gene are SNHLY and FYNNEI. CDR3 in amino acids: CASRIDNSNQPQHF. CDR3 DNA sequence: TGTGCCAGCAGGATAGACAATAGCAATCAGCCCCAGCATTTT.

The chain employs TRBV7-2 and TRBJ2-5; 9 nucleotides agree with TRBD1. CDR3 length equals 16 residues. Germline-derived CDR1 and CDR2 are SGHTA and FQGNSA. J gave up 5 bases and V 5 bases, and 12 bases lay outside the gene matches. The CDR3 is CASSPRTGAISETQYF. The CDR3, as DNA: TGTGCCAGCAGCCCCCGGACAGGGGCCATCTCGGAGACCCAGTACTTC.

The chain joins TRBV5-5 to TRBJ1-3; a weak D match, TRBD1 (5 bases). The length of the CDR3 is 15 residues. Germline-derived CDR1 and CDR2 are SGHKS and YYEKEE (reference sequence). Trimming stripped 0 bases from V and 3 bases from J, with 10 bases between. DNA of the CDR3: TGTGCCAGCAGCTTGGCTGGGGGAGGTGGAAACACCATATATTTT. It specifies CASSLAGGGGNTIYF.

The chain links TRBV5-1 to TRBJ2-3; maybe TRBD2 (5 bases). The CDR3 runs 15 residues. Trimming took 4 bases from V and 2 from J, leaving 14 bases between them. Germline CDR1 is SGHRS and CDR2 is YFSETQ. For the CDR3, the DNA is TGCGCCAGCAGCGAATCGGCGGGTGCCACAGATACGCAGTATTTT. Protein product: CASSESAGATDTQYF.

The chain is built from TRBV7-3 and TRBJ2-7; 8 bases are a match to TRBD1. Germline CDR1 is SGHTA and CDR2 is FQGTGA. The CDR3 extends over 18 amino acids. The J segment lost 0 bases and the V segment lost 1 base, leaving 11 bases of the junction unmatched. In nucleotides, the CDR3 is TGTGCCAGCAGCTTAAAAAGAACCGGGACAGGATTCTCCTACGAGCAGTACTTC. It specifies CASSLKRTGTGFSYEQYF.

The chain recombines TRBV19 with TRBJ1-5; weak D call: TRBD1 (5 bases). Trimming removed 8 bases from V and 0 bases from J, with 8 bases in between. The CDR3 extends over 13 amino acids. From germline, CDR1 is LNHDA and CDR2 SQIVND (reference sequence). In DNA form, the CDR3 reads TGTGCCAGTCGACAGTATAGCAATCAGCCCCAGCATTTT. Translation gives CASRQYSNQPQHF.

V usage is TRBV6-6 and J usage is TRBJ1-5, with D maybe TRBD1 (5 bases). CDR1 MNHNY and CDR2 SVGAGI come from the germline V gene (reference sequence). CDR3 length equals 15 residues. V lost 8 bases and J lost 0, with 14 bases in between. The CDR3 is CASLYGGYSNQPQHF. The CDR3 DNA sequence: TGTGCCAGCCTATACGGGGGTTATAGCAATCAGCCCCAGCATTTT.

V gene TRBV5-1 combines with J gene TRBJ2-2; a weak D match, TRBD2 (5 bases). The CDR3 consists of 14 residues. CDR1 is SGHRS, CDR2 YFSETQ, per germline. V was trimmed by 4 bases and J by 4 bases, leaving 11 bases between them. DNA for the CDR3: TGCGCCAGCAGCCTAAGCGGAGCCACCGGGGAGCTGTTTTTT. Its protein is CASSLSGATGELFF.

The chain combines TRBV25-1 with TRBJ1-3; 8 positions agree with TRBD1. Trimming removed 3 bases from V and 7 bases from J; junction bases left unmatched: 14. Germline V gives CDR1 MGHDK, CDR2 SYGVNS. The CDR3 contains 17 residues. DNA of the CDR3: TGTGCCAGCAGTGATCGGAGGACAGGGCGTTTCGGGAACACCATATATTTT. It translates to CASSDRRTGRFGNTIYF.

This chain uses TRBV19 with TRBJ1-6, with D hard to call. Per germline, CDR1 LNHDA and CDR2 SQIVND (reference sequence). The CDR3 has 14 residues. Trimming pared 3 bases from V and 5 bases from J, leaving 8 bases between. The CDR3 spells CASSIQTDNSPLHF. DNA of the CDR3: TGTGCCAGTAGTATTCAGACTGATAATTCACCCCTCCACTTT.